This TCR beta chain was sequenced for a study of shared clonotypes between healthy human individuals. Assay: immunoSEQ multiplex PCR; the TCRdb copy retains only in-frame clones and omits some. This sample has roughly 2.4 million clones, with nearly 97% found just once. Germline lookup yields CDR1 SGHDT and CDR2 YYEEEE. The junction had 5 bases not matched to a gene; V was cut back by 4 bases and J by 6 bases. CDR3 length: 13 amino acids. Sequenced input: naive CD4+ T cells sorted from blood. The subset denotes: CD45RA+ positively selected. The chain employs TRBV5-6 and TRBJ2-7; TRBD1 matches 9 bases. The clonotype originates from a man between 18 and 35 years old in good health. CDR3 bases: TGTGCCAGCAGCCCCGGGACAGGGACCGAGCAGTACTTC. Translation: CASSPGTGTEQYF.